This TCR beta chain came from a study of blood T cells in healthy people across ages. This clonotype came up a few times. A sample-barcoded 5' primer and a J-beta primer mix were used in a second PCR of about 7 to 12 cycles. TCRdb reprocessed the 5' RACE reads with MiXCR, giving one entry per CDR3 protein. The data hold almost 1 million distinct CDR3 sequences, with roughly 51% observed a single time. Trimming at V came to 3 bases and at J to 0 bases, leaving 15 bases not matched to a gene. This CDR3 spans 19 amino acids. The germline V gene has CDR1 DFQATT and CDR2 SNEGSKA (reference sequence). This TCR was recovered from a woman aged 55-75 years in good health. The sample comprised blood. The genes are TRBV20-1 and TRBJ2-4; 9 positions match TRBD2. CDR3 sequence: CSARDSGRILGVAKNIQYF. Here the CDR3 DNA reads TGCAGTGCTAGGGATAGCGGGAGAATATTGGGGGTAGCCAAAAACATTCAGTACTTC.